Only a few counts were recorded for the clone carrying this T cell receptor beta chain. This sample was taken from a study of identical twins. TCRdb processed the 5' RACE reads anew with MiXCR; each CDR3 protein has one entry. The sample carries under 800,000 distinct CDR3 sequences, 21% recorded once. Trimming at V came to 6 bases and at J to 1 base, leaving 8 bases not matched to a gene. The CDR3 length is 15 residues. Germline V CDR1 and CDR2: DFQATT, SNEGSKA (reference sequence). A further study also used this sample, focusing on T cells expressing NK-cell markers.

This clonotype was obtained from a woman aged 18-29 years in good health. The specimen was PBMCs. V usage is TRBV20-1 and J usage is TRBJ2-7, with 11 nucleotides matching TRBD1. The chain's CDR3 is CSAPSGTGGSYEQYF. The DNA for the CDR3 is TGCAGTGCGCCGTCCGGGACAGGGGGATCCTACGAGCAGTACTTC.